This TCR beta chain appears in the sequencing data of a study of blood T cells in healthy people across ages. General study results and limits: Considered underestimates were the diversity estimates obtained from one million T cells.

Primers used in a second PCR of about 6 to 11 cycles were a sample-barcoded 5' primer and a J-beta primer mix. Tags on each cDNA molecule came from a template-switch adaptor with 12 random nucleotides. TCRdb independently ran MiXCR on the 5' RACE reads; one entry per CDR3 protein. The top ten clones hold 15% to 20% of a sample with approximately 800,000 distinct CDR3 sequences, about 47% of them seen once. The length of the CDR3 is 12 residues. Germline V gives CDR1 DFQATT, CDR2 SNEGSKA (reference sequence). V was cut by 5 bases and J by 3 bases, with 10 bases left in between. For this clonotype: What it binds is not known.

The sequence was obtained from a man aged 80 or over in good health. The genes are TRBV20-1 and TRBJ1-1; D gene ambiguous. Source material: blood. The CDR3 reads CSAGPWDTEAFF. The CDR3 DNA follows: TGCAGTGCTGGACCGTGGGACACTGAAGCTTTCTTT.